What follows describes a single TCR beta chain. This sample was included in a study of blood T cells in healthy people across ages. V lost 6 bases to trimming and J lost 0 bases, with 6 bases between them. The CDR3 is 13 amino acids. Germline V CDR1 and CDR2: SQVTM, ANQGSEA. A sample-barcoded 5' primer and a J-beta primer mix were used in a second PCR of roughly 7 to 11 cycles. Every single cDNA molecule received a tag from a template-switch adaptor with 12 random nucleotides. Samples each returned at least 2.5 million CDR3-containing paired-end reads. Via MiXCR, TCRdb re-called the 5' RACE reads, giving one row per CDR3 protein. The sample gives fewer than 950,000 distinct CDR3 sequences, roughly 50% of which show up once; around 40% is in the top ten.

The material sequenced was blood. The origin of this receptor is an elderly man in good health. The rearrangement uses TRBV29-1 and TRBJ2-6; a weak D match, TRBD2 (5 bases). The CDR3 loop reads CSVRVSGANVLTF. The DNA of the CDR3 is TGCAGCGTGAGGGTCTCTGGGGCCAACGTCCTGACTTTC.